One and the same sample provided the 17 T cell receptor beta chains below, sequenced in a study of T cells in Graves' hyperthyroidism and ophthalmopathy. Template material for amplifying TCR beta CDR3 regions consisted of RNA transcripts. HTBI primers were used for first-round RT-PCR of the TCR CDR3. TCRdb re-called the multiplex PCR reads through MiXCR, storing one row per CDR3 protein. This repertoire shows a few hundred thousand distinct CDR3 sequences, less than 20% found once; its top ten account for 40%. The sample was blood. Receptor source: a man between 18 and 35 years old with Graves' ophthalmopathy.

This clonotype appeared a single time. The genes are TRBV7-8 and TRBJ2-7; D is unresolved. Trimming took off 1 base at V and 2 bases at J, with 9 bases between the two ends. The germline CDR1 and CDR2 sequences are SGHVS and FQNEAQ. The CDR3 runs 14 residues. The CDR3 loop reads CASSLEVDPYEQYF. The DNA for the CDR3 is TGTGCCAGCAGCTTAGAGGTGGACCCCTACGAGCAGTACTTC.

The table lists this clonotype with a few counts. The chain employs TRBV24-1 and TRBJ2-7; D not certain. Germline CDR1 is KGHDR and CDR2 is SFDVKD. The CDR3 spans 16 residues. Deletions cut 4 bases from V and 5 bases from J, with 20 bases between. The CDR3 nucleotides read TGTGCCACCAGTGACGCAAAAGGCGTGGAAGAACACGAGCAGTACTTC. Translated: CATSDAKGVEEHEQYF.

This clonotype has just a few counts. The chain combines TRBV6-2 or TRBV6-3 with TRBJ2-7; D gene ambiguous. Germline CDR1 is MNHEY and CDR2 is SVGEGT. V lost 2 bases to trimming and J lost 3 bases, with 5 bases between them. This CDR3 contains 12 residues. The CDR3 loop is CASSYVSYEQYF. CDR3 nucleotide sequence: TGTGCCAGCAGTTACGTGAGCTACGAGCAGTACTTC.

The chain couples TRBV2 to TRBJ2-1, with D hard to call. CDR1 and CDR2 (germline): SNHLY, FYNNEI. Trimming removed 5 bases at V and 5 bases at J, with 10 bases between. The CDR3 covers 13 residues. The DNA of the CDR3 is TGTGCCAGCAGTAACTCTAGGGACAATGAGCAGTTCTTC. It specifies CASSNSRDNEQFF. The complete variable domain, with remaining parts taken from reference TRBV2 and TRBJ2-1, reads EPEVTQTPSHQVTQMGQEVILRCVPISNHLYFYWYRQILGQKVEFLVSFYNNEISEKSEIFDDQFSVERPDGSNFTLKIRSTKLEDSAMYFCASSNSRDNEQFFGPGTRLTVL.

The chain carries TRBV2 and TRBJ1-2; no clear D gene. V shed 5 bases and J shed 4 bases, with 17 bases lying between them. The CDR3 is 15 amino acids. Germline V gene lookup returns CDR1 SNHLY and CDR2 FYNNEI. In DNA form, the CDR3 reads TGTGCCAGCAGTTGGGCGGGAGAAAACCCCTATGGCTACACCTTC. Translated: CASSWAGENPYGYTF.

This clonotype showed up many times. The rearrangement joins TRBV15 to TRBJ2-3; D gene ambiguous. The CDR3 has 15 amino acids. Germline V gene sequence: CDR1 LNHNV, CDR2 YYDKDF (reference sequence). V lost 1 base, J lost 6 bases, and 14 bases lay in between. The CDR3 is CATSRGGSLLDTQYF. In nucleotides, the CDR3 is TGTGCCACCAGCAGAGGAGGTTCTTTGTTGGATACGCAGTATTTT.

This clonotype was counted only a few times. The rearrangement uses TRBV24-1 and TRBJ1-2; D gene ambiguous. CDR3 length: 12 residues. Trimming left V 4 bases short and J 4 bases short, with 6 bases between. CDR1 and CDR2 (germline): KGHDR, SFDVKD. The CDR3 spells CATSDSLYGYTF. CDR3 nucleotide sequence: TGTGCCACCAGTGACAGCCTCTATGGCTACACCTTC.

A few counts support this clonotype. J is TRBJ2-2 and V is TRBV11-2; D may be TRBD1 (6 bases). The V gene's germline CDR1 is SGHAT and CDR2 FQNNGV. This CDR3 is 15 amino acids long. V gave up 1 base and J gave up 7 bases, with 13 bases separating them. For the CDR3, the DNA is TGTGCCAGCAGCTTAGTTACAGGGAGAGGCGGGGAGCTGTTTTTT. It encodes CASSLVTGRGGELFF.

This clonotype was found many times. This chain joins TRBV5-6 and TRBJ1-2, with 8 bases fitting TRBD1. The CDR3 runs 15 residues. CDR1 and CDR2 from the germline V gene are SGHDT and YYEEEE. Trimming removed 4 bases from V and 5 bases from J; junction bases left unmatched: 10. CDR3 DNA: TGTGCCAGCAGCGTCGGACAGGGAAATACGTATGGCTACACCTTC. It encodes CASSVGQGNTYGYTF.

In this sample, this clonotype turned up many times. The chain combines TRBV11-2 with TRBJ1-1; D unclear. CDR1 and CDR2 (germline): SGHAT, FQNNGV. This CDR3 has 15 amino acids. The V end lost 1 base, the J end lost 11 bases, and 20 bases lay between the germline ends. The CDR3, as DNA: TGTGCCAGCAGCTTAGCAGAGCCGGGAGTTCTCGGGGCTTTCTTT. This translates into CASSLAEPGVLGAFF.

The sample holds a few counts of this clonotype. V is TRBV10-1 and J is TRBJ1-1; no firm D call. V was pared by 5 bases and J by 8 bases, with 15 bases between. CDR1 is WNHNN, CDR2 SYGVQD, per germline (reference sequence). This CDR3 region has 13 residues. As DNA, the CDR3 is TGCGCCAGCAGTAATCCTGGTCGGGCCGAAGCTTTCTTT. As protein: CASSNPGRAEAFF.

The chain uses TRBV25-1 and TRBJ2-2; 9 bases map to TRBD1. Germline assignment: CDR1 MGHDK and CDR2 SYGVNS. CDR3 length: 17 amino acids. The trim removed 3 bases at V and 5 bases at J, leaving 10 bases unmatched. The CDR3 sequence is CASSDPRRTGATGELFF. The CDR3 coding sequence is TGTGCCAGCAGTGATCCCAGACGGACAGGGGCAACCGGGGAGCTGTTTTTT.

This clonotype was found a few times. The J gene is TRBJ1-6, the V gene TRBV5-1; 9 positions match TRBD1. V shed 0 bases, J shed 8 bases, and the junction held 6 bases outside the gene matches. In germline, CDR1 is SGHRS, CDR2 YFSETQ. CDR3 size: 16 residues. DNA of the CDR3: TGCGCCAGCAGCTTGGCAGAAGGACAGGGGTATTCACCCCTCCACTTT. Amino acids: CASSLAEGQGYSPLHF. Combining the CDR3 with reference TRBV5-1 and TRBJ1-6 gives the whole variable domain KAGVTQTPRYLIKTRGQQVTLSCSPISGHRSVSWYQQTPGQGLQFLFEYFSETQRNKGNFPGRFSGRQFSNSRSEMNVSTLELGDSALYLCASSLAEGQGYSPLHFGNGTRLTVT.

This clonotype was seen repeatedly, ten times or more. The chain links TRBV11-2 to TRBJ2-6; D possibly uses TRBD1 or TRBD2 (7 bases each). The germline gives CDR1 SGHAT, CDR2 FQNNGV. Trimming took 5 bases from V and 2 from J, leaving 13 bases between them. The CDR3 length is 16 residues. The CDR3 sequence is CASSHSGGAGANVLTF. DNA for the CDR3: TGTGCCAGCAGCCACTCAGGGGGGGCTGGGGCCAACGTCCTGACTTTC.

This clonotype was detected ten times or more. The genes are TRBV5-1 and TRBJ2-7; tentatively, D is TRBD1 (5 bases). V lost 4 bases to trimming and J lost 1 base, with 12 bases between them. This CDR3 has 14 amino acids. Germline V gene lookup returns CDR1 SGHRS and CDR2 YFSETQ. CDR3 sequence reads: CASSALQESYEQYF. Here the CDR3 DNA reads TGCGCCAGCAGCGCATTACAGGAGTCCTACGAGCAGTACTTC.

This clonotype was found many times. The V gene is TRBV2, the J gene TRBJ2-5; unclear D gene. Germline assignment: CDR1 SNHLY and CDR2 FYNNEI. This CDR3 spans 12 amino acids. Trimming took 1 base from V and 5 from J, leaving 5 bases between them. Here the CDR3 reads CASSEVKETQYF. In DNA, the CDR3 is TGTGCCAGCAGTGAAGTGAAGGAGACCCAGTACTTC.

This clonotype was recorded many times. The chain uses TRBV20-1 and TRBJ1-4; possibly TRBD1 for D (6 bases). In germline, CDR1 is DFQATT, CDR2 SNEGSKA (reference sequence). The CDR3 is 14 residues long. Deletions cut 5 bases from V and 3 bases from J, with 13 bases between. CDR3 nucleotides: TGCAGTGCTGGCGGGGGGCCGGCTAATGAAAAACTGTTTTTT. It yields the protein CSAGGGPANEKLFF.